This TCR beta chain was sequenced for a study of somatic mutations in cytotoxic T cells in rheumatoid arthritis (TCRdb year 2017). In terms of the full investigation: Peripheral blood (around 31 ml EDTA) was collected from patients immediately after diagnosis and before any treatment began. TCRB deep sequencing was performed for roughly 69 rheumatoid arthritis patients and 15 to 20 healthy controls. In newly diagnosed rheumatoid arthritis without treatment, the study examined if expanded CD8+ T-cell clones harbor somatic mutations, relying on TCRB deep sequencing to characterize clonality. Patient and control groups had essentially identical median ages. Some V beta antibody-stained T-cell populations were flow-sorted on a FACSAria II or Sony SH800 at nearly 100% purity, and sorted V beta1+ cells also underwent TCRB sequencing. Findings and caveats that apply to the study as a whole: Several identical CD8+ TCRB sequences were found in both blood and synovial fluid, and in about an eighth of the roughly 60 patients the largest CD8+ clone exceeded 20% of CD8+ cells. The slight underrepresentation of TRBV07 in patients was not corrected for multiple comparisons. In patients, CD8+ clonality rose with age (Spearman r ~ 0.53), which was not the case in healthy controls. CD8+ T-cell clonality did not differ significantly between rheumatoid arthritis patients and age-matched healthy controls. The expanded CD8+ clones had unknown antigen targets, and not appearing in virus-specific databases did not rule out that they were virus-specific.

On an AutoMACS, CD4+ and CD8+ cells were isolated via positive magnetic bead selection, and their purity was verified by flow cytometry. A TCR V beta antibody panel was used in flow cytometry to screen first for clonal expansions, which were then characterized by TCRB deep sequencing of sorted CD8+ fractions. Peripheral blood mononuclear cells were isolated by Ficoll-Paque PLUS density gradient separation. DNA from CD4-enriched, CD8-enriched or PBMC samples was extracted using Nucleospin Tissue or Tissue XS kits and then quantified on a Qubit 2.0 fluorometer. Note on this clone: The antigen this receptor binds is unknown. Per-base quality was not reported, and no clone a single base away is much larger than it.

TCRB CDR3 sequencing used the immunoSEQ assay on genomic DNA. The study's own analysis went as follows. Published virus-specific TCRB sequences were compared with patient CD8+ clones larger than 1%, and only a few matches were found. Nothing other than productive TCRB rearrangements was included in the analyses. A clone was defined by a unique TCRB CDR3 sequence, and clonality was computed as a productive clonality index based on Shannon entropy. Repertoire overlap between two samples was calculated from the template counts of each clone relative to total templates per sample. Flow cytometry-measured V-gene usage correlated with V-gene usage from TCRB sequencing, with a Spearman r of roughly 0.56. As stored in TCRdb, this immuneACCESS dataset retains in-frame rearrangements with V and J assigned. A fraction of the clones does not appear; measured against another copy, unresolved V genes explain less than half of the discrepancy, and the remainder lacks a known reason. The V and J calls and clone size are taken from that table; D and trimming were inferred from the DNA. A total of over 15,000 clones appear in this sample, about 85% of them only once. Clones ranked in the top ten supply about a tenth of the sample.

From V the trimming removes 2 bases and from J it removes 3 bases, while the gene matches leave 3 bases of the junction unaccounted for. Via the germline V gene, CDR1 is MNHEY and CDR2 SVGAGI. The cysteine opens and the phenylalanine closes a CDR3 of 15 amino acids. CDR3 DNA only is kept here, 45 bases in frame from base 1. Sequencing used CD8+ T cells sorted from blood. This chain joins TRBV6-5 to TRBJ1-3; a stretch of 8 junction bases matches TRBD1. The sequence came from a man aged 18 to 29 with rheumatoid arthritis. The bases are TGTGCCAGCAGTTACGGGACAGGAGGTGGAAACACCATATATTTT. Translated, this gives CASSYGTGGGNTIYF.